Presented here are 21 T cell receptor beta chains from one specimen sequenced in a study of blood T cell repertoires in COVID-19. The data were produced by immunoSEQ multiplex PCR, yet TCRdb's version contains in-frame clones alone and is incomplete. The data hold about 350,000 clones, with roughly 90% observed a single time. The sample consisted of PBMCs or T cells enriched from blood (not recorded which). These receptors were obtained from a woman aged 30 to 39 who had been exposed to COVID-19.

V and J are TRBV11-2 and TRBJ1-6, with 8 bases that match TRBD1. The germline V gene encodes CDR1 SGHAT and CDR2 FQNNGV. This CDR3 region has 15 residues. J was trimmed by 5 bases and V by 5 bases; bases with no gene match: 5. As DNA, the CDR3 is TGTGCCAGCAGCCTTTGGACAGGGAATAATTCACCCCTCCACTTT. This translates into CASSLWTGNNSPLHF.

This chain uses TRBV24-1 with TRBJ1-2; no reliable D call. Trimming removed 4 bases from V and 4 bases from J, with 12 bases in between. The germline CDR1 and CDR2 sequences are KGHDR and SFDVKD. The CDR3 loop spans 14 amino acids. The CDR3 coding sequence is TGTGCCACCAGTGACTCCACAGAGTTCTATGGCTACACCTTC. This codes for CATSDSTEFYGYTF.

The chain combines TRBV7-9 with TRBJ2-2, with D possibly TRBD1 on 6 matching bases. Trimming shortened V by 5 bases and J by 0 bases, and 13 bases separated the two germline ends. The CDR3 totals 16 residues. CDR1 is SEHNR and CDR2 is FQNEAQ in the germline V gene (reference sequence). CDR3 sequence reads: CASSPAGTSNTGELFF. CDR3 nucleotides: TGTGCCAGCAGCCCAGCCGGGACATCGAACACCGGGGAGCTGTTTTTT.

The gene calls are TRBV19 and TRBJ2-6; D remains ambiguous. The CDR3 is 14 residues long. The V gene's germline CDR1 is LNHDA and CDR2 SQIVND (reference sequence). Trimming removed 1 base from V and 8 bases from J, with 9 bases in between. In nucleotides, the CDR3 is TGTGCCAGTAGTATAGGTGCGCCCTCCAACGTCCTGACTTTC. Translating it yields CASSIGAPSNVLTF.

The chain is built from TRBV18 and TRBJ2-7, with 7 positions matching TRBD1. V lost 2 bases, J lost 4 bases, and 5 bases stayed unmatched. This CDR3 contains 14 residues. The V gene's germline CDR1 is KGHSH and CDR2 LQKENI. The CDR3 reads CASSPEQGSYEQYF. In DNA, the CDR3 is TGTGCCAGCTCACCAGAACAGGGGTCGTACGAGCAGTACTTC.

This chain connects TRBV11-3 to TRBJ2-2; D is unclear. The germline CDR1 and CDR2 sequences are SGHNT and YENEEA. Trimming took off 3 bases at V and 8 bases at J, with 19 bases between the two ends. The CDR3 has 16 residues. This chain's CDR3 is CASSFSLGLRGGELFF. CDR3 DNA: TGTGCCAGCAGCTTCTCGCTAGGCTTGCGCGGAGGGGAGCTGTTTTTT.

This chain connects TRBV5-1 to TRBJ2-1, with 9 bases identical to TRBD1. Germline V gives CDR1 SGHRS, CDR2 YFSETQ. Unmatched junction bases numbered 4, after V lost 0 bases and J lost 0 bases. This CDR3 comprises 17 residues. CDR3 nucleotide sequence: TGCGCCAGCAGCTTGGGATGGGGACAGGGCTCCTACAATGAGCAGTTCTTC. This codes for CASSLGWGQGSYNEQFF.

DNA of the CDR3: TGTGCCACTCGAGCGGGCAACACGGGAACTAATGAAAAACTGTTTTTT. This gives the protein CATRAGNTGTNEKLFF. The chain uses TRBV11-2 and TRBJ1-4; D remains ambiguous. Germline V gene lookup returns CDR1 SGHAT and CDR2 FQNNGV. Trimming cost V 10 bases and J 1 base, with 19 bases left between them. This CDR3 has 16 residues.

The J gene is TRBJ1-5, the V gene TRBV19; TRBD1 aligns across 9 bases. This CDR3 has 15 amino acids. The germline gives CDR1 LNHDA, CDR2 SQIVND (reference sequence). The V segment lost 3 bases and the J segment 7 bases; nucleotides outside the gene matches: 7. The DNA for the CDR3 is TGTGCCAGTAGTATCCCGGGACAGGGTTCCCAGCCCCAGCATTTT. Translating it yields CASSIPGQGSQPQHF. The variable domain in full, with the rest retrieved from reference TRBV19 and TRBJ1-5, is DGGITQSPKYLFRKEGQNVTLSCEQNLNHDAMYWYRQDPGQGLRLIYYSQIVNDFQKGDIAEGYSVSREKKESFPLTVTSAQKNPTAFYLCASSIPGQGSQPQHFGDGTRLSIL.

The V call is TRBV27, the J call TRBJ1-1, with 8 positions matching TRBD1. J lost 0 bases, V lost 2 bases, and 2 bases had no gene match. Germline V gives CDR1 MNHEY, CDR2 SMNVEV (reference sequence). The CDR3 totals 15 residues. Here the CDR3 DNA reads TGTGCCAGCAGTTTACAGGGGGCCCTGAACACTGAAGCTTTCTTT. Protein: CASSLQGALNTEAFF.

This clone was seen only once. The chain combines TRBV7-9 with TRBJ1-6, with 8 bases aligning to TRBD1. Germline V gene data show CDR1 as SEHNR and CDR2 as FQNEAQ (reference sequence). CDR3 length: 15 residues. With V trimmed by 4 bases and J by 5 bases, 4 bases remained unmatched. In DNA, the CDR3 is TGTGCCAGCAGCTCGGACAGGGCCAATAATTCACCCCTCCACTTT. This encodes CASSSDRANNSPLHF.

This chain joins TRBV9 and TRBJ2-3, with no clear D. Trimming stripped 0 bases from V and 1 base from J, with 3 bases between. The CDR3 consists of 13 residues. Germline V gene data show CDR1 as SGDLS and CDR2 as YYNGEE. CDR3 sequence: CASSVVGTDTQYF. In DNA form, the CDR3 reads TGTGCCAGCAGCGTAGTCGGCACAGATACGCAGTATTTT.

The chain recombines TRBV7-6 with TRBJ2-7, with 9 bases matching TRBD1. The CDR3 totals 14 residues. Germline-derived CDR1 and CDR2 are SGHVS and FNYEAQ. V was pared by 7 bases and J by 1 base, with 5 bases of the junction left unmatched. This chain's CDR3 is CASTLTGGSYEQYF. The CDR3 bases are TGTGCCAGCACCCTGACAGGGGGTTCCTACGAGCAGTACTTC.

The chain couples TRBV4-1 to TRBJ2-3; unclear D gene. In germline, CDR1 is MGHRA, CDR2 YSYEKL. The CDR3 is 13 amino acids. The V gene lost 4 bases and the J gene lost 6 bases, with 11 bases spanning the gap. CDR3 DNA sequence: TGCGCCAGCAGCCGGAATATCGGGGATACGCAGTATTTT. This codes for CASSRNIGDTQYF.

Worth noting for this clone: The junction and the germline gene differ at one end; a read error may be behind it. The V and J genes are TRBV28 and TRBJ2-7, with TRBD1 identical over 8 bases. CDR1 is MDHEN, CDR2 SYDVKM, per germline. This CDR3 is 15 amino acids long. CDR3 nucleotide sequence: TGTGCCAGCAGTTTTTCCCACGGTCCGTCCAGGGGGCATGACTTC. Amino acids: CASSFSHGPSRGHDF.

This clone showed up just a few times. The CDR3 region is CASSQGAIAGGWGTDTQYF. The CDR3 DNA sequence: TGTGCCAGCAGCCAAGGGGCGATAGCGGGAGGGTGGGGCACAGATACGCAGTATTTT. This sequence joins TRBV3-1 (or the pseudogene TRBV3-2) and TRBJ2-3; 11 positions agree with TRBD2. The trim removed 1 base at V and 1 base at J, leaving 10 bases unmatched. The germline V gene encodes CDR1 LGHDT and CDR2 YNNKEL (reference sequence). This CDR3 is 19 amino acids long.

This chain's CDR3 is CAWRETGAQYF. Here the CDR3 DNA reads TGTGCCTGGAGGGAGACAGGCGCTCAGTATTTT. V and J are TRBV30 and TRBJ2-3, with D possibly TRBD1 on 6 matching bases. Germline-derived CDR1 and CDR2 are GTSNPN and SVGIG (reference sequence). CDR3 length: 11 residues. Trimming shortened V by 3 bases and J by 12 bases, and 13 bases separated the two germline ends.

The V call is TRBV10-1, the J call TRBJ2-1, with D possibly TRBD1 on 6 matching bases. From germline, CDR1 is WNHNN and CDR2 SYGVQD (reference sequence). The CDR3 sequence is 15 residues long. Trimming removed 5 bases at V and 9 bases at J, with 20 bases between. The DNA of the CDR3 is TGCGCCAGCAGTCCGGGACACGTAATCGCCAGTGAGCAGTTCTTC. Translating gives CASSPGHVIASEQFF.

This clone is a singleton in its sample. The CDR3 spells CASSESAEGTDTQYF. CDR3 nucleotides: TGCGCCAGCAGTGAGTCTGCGGAGGGGACAGATACGCAGTATTTT. V gene TRBV10-1 combines with J gene TRBJ2-3; possible D gene TRBD2, 6 bases. V was pared by 0 bases and J by 3 bases, with 10 bases between. Germline V gene sequence: CDR1 WNHNN, CDR2 SYGVQD (reference sequence). The CDR3 consists of 15 residues.

The V call is TRBV6-5, the J call TRBJ2-5; 7 nucleotides agree with TRBD1. The germline V gene has CDR1 MNHEY and CDR2 SVGAGI. The CDR3 is 13 residues long. Trimming took 7 bases from V and 2 from J; bases not matched to a gene: 4. Here the CDR3 reads CASTSTGQETQYF. The CDR3 region has the DNA TGTGCCAGCACTTCGACAGGGCAAGAGACCCAGTACTTC.

This sequence joins TRBV28 and TRBJ1-2, with D possibly TRBD1 on 5 matching bases. The CDR3 is 12 residues long. Germline V gene sequence: CDR1 MDHEN, CDR2 SYDVKM. The germline V and J ends were trimmed by 6 bases and 7 bases, with 12 bases remaining between them. Here the CDR3 reads CASSSGVLGYTF. The CDR3 bases are TGTGCCAGCAGCTCGGGGGTACTTGGCTACACCTTC.